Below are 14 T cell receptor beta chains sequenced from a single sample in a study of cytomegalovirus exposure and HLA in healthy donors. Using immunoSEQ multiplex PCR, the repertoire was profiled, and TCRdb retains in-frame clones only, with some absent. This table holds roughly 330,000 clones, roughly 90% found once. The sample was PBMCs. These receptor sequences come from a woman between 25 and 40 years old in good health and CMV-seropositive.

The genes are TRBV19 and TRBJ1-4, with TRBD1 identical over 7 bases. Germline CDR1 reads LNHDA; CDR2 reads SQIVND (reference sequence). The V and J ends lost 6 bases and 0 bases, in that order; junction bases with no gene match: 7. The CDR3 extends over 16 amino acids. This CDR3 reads CASSLRGQATNEKLFF. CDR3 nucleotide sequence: TGTGCCAGTAGCCTGAGAGGACAGGCAACTAATGAAAAACTGTTTTTT.

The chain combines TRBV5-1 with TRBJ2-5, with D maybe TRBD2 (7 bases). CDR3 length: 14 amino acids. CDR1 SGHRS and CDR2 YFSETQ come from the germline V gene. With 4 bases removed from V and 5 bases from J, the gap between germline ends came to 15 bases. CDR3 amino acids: CASSPDRRGETQYF. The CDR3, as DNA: TGCGCCAGCAGCCCCGACAGGCGGGGGGAGACCCAGTACTTC.

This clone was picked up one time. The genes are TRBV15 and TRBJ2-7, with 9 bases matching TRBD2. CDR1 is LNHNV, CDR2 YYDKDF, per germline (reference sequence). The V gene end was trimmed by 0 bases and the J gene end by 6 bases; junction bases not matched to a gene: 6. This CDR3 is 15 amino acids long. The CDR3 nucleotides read TGTGCCACCAGCAGAGATCGGGGGGGACTAGCCGAGCAGTACTTC. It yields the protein CATSRDRGGLAEQYF.

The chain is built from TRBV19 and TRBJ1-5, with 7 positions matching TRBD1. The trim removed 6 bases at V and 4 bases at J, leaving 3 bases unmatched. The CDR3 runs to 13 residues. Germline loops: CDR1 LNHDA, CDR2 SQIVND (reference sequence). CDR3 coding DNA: TGTGCCAGTAGCCAGGGGGGGAATCAGCCCCAGCATTTT. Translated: CASSQGGNQPQHF.

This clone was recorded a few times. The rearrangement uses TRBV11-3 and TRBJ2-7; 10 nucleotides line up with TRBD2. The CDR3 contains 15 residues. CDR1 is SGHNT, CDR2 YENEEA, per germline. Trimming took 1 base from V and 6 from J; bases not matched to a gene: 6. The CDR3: CASSLGAGGPVEQYF. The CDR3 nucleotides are TGTGCCAGCAGCTTAGGAGCGGGAGGGCCGGTCGAGCAGTACTTC. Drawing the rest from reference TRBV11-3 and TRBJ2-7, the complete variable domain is EAGVVQSPRYKIIEKKQPVAFWCNPISGHNTLYWYLQNLGQGPELLIRYENEEAVDDSQLPKDRFSAERLKGVDSTLKIQPAELGDSAVYLCASSLGAGGPVEQYFGPGTRLTVT.

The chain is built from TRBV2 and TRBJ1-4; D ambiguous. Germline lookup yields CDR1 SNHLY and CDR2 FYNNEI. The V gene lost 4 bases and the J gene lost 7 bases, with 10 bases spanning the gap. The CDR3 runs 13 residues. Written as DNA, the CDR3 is TGTGCCAGCAGTGCGGCCGACCGTGAAAAACTGTTTTTT. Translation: CASSAADREKLFF.

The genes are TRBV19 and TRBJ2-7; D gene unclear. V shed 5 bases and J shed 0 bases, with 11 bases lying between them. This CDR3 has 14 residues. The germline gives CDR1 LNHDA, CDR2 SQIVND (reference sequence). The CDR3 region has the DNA TGTGCCAGTAGTTCGCCCGGGCACTCCTACGAGCAGTACTTC. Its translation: CASSSPGHSYEQYF.

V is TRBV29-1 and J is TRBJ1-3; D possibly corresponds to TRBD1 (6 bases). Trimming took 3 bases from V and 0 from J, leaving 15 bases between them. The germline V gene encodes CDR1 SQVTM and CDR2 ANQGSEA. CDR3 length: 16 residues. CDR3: CSVDQRDTYSGNTIYF. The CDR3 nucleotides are TGCAGCGTTGACCAACGGGACACTTACTCTGGAAACACCATATATTTT.

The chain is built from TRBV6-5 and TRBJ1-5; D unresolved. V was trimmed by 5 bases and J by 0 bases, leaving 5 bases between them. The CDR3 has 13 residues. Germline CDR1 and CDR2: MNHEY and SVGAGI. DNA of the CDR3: TGTGCCAGCAGTGGAAGTAGCAATCAGCCCCAGCATTTT. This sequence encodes CASSGSSNQPQHF.

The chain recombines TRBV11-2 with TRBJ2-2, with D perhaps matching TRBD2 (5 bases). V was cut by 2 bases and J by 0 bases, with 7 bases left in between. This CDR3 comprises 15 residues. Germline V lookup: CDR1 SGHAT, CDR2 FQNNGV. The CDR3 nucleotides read TGTGCCAGCAGCTTAACAGCGGCGAACACCGGGGAGCTGTTTTTT. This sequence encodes CASSLTAANTGELFF. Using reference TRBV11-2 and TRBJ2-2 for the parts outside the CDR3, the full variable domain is EAGVAQSPRYKIIEKRQSVAFWCNPISGHATLYWYQQILGQGPKLLIQFQNNGVVDDSQLPKDRFSAERLKGVDSTLKIQPAKLEDSAVYLCASSLTAANTGELFFGEGSRLTVL.

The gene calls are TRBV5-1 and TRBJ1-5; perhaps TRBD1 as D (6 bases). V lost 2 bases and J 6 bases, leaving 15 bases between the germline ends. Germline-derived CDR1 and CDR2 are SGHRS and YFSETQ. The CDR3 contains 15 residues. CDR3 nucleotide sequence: TGCGCCAGCAGCTTAGTAGCGGGGGCCGGTCAGCCCCAGCATTTT. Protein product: CASSLVAGAGQPQHF.

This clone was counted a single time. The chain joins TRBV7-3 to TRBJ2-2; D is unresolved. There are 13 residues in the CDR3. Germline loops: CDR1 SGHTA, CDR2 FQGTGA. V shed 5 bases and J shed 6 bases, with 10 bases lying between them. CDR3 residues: CASSRPGPGELFF. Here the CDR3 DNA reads TGTGCCAGCAGCCGCCCCGGCCCCGGGGAGCTGTTTTTT.

Written as DNA, the CDR3 is TGTGCCAGCAGTCTCGAGCGGGGGGGCGGAGAGACCCAGTACTTC. This translates into CASSLERGGGETQYF. The J gene is TRBJ2-5, the V gene TRBV27, with 10 bases identical to TRBD2. This CDR3 has 15 amino acids. After removal of 5 bases from V and 4 bases from J, the junction contained 7 bases not matched to a gene. In germline, CDR1 is MNHEY, CDR2 SMNVEV (reference sequence).

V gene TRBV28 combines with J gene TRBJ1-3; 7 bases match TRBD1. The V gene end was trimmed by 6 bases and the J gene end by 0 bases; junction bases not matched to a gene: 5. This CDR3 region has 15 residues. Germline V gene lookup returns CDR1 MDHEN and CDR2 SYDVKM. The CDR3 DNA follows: TGTGCCAGCAGACTTGGACAGGCCTCTGGAAACACCATATATTTT. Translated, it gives CASRLGQASGNTIYF.